This T cell receptor (beta chain) was retrieved from a study of early T cells in non-severe SARS-CoV-2 infection. Study at large: Sequencing of unsorted whole blood was done on bulk RNA, leaving chains unpaired. Points from the study as a whole: Anti-spike CD8 responses were favored by VDJdb matching, which missed private and CD4 specificities.

CDR3 length equals 18 residues. CDR1 is PRHDT, CDR2 FYEKMQ, per germline (reference sequence). V was cut by 0 bases and J by 0 bases, with 18 bases left in between. This clonotype was picked up many times. Antigen specificity is unknown. The protocol attached unique molecular identifiers to individual cDNA molecules. One entry per CDR3 protein, called by TCRdb with MiXCR from the 5' RACE reads. Of approximately 69,000 distinct CDR3 sequences listed, 12% are singletons. Material: whole blood. This TCR came from an adult who was a healthcare worker with PCR-confirmed SARS-CoV-2 infection or an uninfected control (not recorded which). The V gene is TRBV13, the J gene TRBJ2-7; TRBD2 might be the D (5 bases). The DNA for the CDR3 is TGTGCCAGCAGCTTAGGCCCTATCAAGGGCGGGCGCTCCTACGAGCAGTACTTC. This translates into CASSLGPIKGGRSYEQYF.